This TCR beta chain emerged from a study of shared T cell receptors in the human thymus. The method was immunoSEQ multiplex PCR; TCRdb's version includes in-frame clones alone and lacks a portion of them. The top ten hold 0.03% to 0.04% of the sample, which has tens of thousands of clones, 90% to 95% seen once. CDR1 and CDR2 from the germline V gene are MNHEY and SMNVEV (reference sequence). CDR3 length equals 12 residues. Deletions cut 4 bases from V and 4 bases from J, with 7 bases between. This chain joins TRBV27 and TRBJ1-2, with D uncertain. This receptor was obtained from a human donor. Sequenced material: thymocytes. CDR3 region: CASSSTPYGYTF. CDR3 DNA: TGTGCCAGCAGTTCGACACCCTATGGCTACACCTTC.